This T cell receptor beta chain was profiled in a study of PD-1 blockade in classical Hodgkin lymphoma. V lost 10 bases, J lost 6 bases, and 24 bases lay in between. Per the germline V gene, CDR1 is SGHTA and CDR2 is FQGNSA. The CDR3 sequence is 15 residues long. Findings and caveats of the study: The study reported lower baseline TCR diversity in newly diagnosed patients than in healthy donors. Before treatment, complete responders showed about the same diversity as newly diagnosed patients. A significant rise in TCR diversity by C4D1 was seen for CD4+ but not CD8+ cells.

Measured with immunoSEQ multiplex PCR; TCRdb has only the in-frame clones, and not every one. This table holds about 44,000 clones, 60% to 75% found once. Time point in this sample: cycle 4 day 1 (C4D1), after more than five weeks of nivolumab. No patient escaped relapse after autologous stem cell transplantation, and brentuximab vedotin exposure varied. The best responses consisted of complete response, partial response or progressive disease. With regard to this clone: Antigen: not known.

The rearrangement uses TRBV7-2 and TRBJ1-2; possible D gene TRBD1, 5 bases. The material was peripheral blood mononuclear cells (PBMCs), obtained before the fourth cycle of nivolumab. The sequence derives from a human donor with classical Hodgkin lymphoma. The CDR3 DNA reads as TGTGCCACGACACTTGGGGGGGTAGAGTCGCATGGCTACACCTTC. Encoded protein: CATTLGGVESHGYTF.